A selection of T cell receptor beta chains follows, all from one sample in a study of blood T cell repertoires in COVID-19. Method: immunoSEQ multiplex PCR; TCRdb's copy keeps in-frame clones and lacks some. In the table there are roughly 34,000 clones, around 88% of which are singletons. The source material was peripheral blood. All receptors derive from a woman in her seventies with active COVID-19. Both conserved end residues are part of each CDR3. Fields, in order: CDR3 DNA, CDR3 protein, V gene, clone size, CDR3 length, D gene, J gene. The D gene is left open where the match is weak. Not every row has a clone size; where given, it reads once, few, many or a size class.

cdr3_nt: TGTGCCAGCAGCCCGGGACTAGCGGGGCCTACGGGGGAGCTGTTTTTT; cdr3_aa: CASSPGLAGPTGELFF; v_call: TRBV5-4; clone_size: NA; cdr3_length: 16; d_call: TRBD2; j_call: TRBJ2-2
cdr3_nt: TGCGCCAGCAGTCCGACGAGGGCGGGGGGTGAAAAACTGTTTTTT; cdr3_aa: CASSPTRAGGEKLFF; v_call: TRBV10-2; clone_size: once; cdr3_length: 15; d_call: NA; j_call: TRBJ1-4
cdr3_nt: TGTGCCAGTAGTATCTGGGGACAGGGTACGGAAAAACTGTTTTTT; cdr3_aa: CASSIWGQGTEKLFF; v_call: TRBV19; clone_size: NA; cdr3_length: 15; d_call: TRBD1; j_call: TRBJ1-4
cdr3_nt: TGTGCCAGCAGCTACACCGGGACAGGGTTCCCTGGGGCCAACGTCCTGACTTTC; cdr3_aa: CASSYTGTGFPGANVLTF; v_call: TRBV7-3; clone_size: NA; cdr3_length: 18; d_call: TRBD1; j_call: TRBJ2-6
cdr3_nt: TGTGCCAGCAGTGAAGGACAGGGTGATGGCTACACCTTC; cdr3_aa: CASSEGQGDGYTF; v_call: TRBV28; clone_size: NA; cdr3_length: 13; d_call: TRBD1; j_call: TRBJ1-2
cdr3_nt: TGTGCCAGTAGTACGACAGGGTACTATGGCTACACCTTC; cdr3_aa: CASSTTGYYGYTF; v_call: TRBV19; clone_size: NA; cdr3_length: 13; d_call: TRBD1; j_call: TRBJ1-2
cdr3_nt: TGTGCCAGCAGCTCAGCTAGCGGGATAAACACCGGGGAGCTGTTTTTT; cdr3_aa: CASSSASGINTGELFF; v_call: TRBV27; clone_size: once; cdr3_length: 16; d_call: TRBD2; j_call: TRBJ2-2
cdr3_nt: TGCGCCACGATTCGGACTAGCGGCTCCTACGAGCAGTACTTC; cdr3_aa: CATIRTSGSYEQYF; v_call: TRBV10-1; clone_size: NA; cdr3_length: 14; d_call: TRBD2; j_call: TRBJ2-7
cdr3_nt: TGTGCCAGCAGCCAAGAGCCCCCGGGACTAGCGGGGGAGCAGTACTTC; cdr3_aa: CASSQEPPGLAGEQYF; v_call: TRBV3-1/TRBV3-2; clone_size: NA; cdr3_length: 16; d_call: TRBD2; j_call: TRBJ2-7
cdr3_nt: TGCGCCAGCAGCTTGGACAGGGGGCAGGACTATGGCTACACCTTC; cdr3_aa: CASSLDRGQDYGYTF; v_call: TRBV5-1; clone_size: NA; cdr3_length: 15; d_call: TRBD1; j_call: TRBJ1-2
cdr3_nt: TGTGCCAGCAGCCGGAGACCGGGGGGGATCCACGAGCAGTACTTC; cdr3_aa: CASSRRPGGIHEQYF; v_call: TRBV7-7; clone_size: NA; cdr3_length: 15; d_call: TRBD2; j_call: TRBJ2-7
cdr3_nt: TGTGCCACCCGGGACACTGCAGATTCCTATGGCTACACCTTC; cdr3_aa: CATRDTADSYGYTF; v_call: TRBV10-3; clone_size: NA; cdr3_length: 14; d_call: NA; j_call: TRBJ1-2
cdr3_nt: TGTGCCAGCAGCTTGGGGGGAGATTTCTACGAGCAGTACTTC; cdr3_aa: CASSLGGDFYEQYF; v_call: TRBV5-6; clone_size: medium-sized; cdr3_length: 14; d_call: NA; j_call: TRBJ2-7
cdr3_nt: TGTGCCAGTAGTATAGCATCACCGGACAATGAGCAGTTCTTC; cdr3_aa: CASSIASPDNEQFF; v_call: TRBV19; clone_size: NA; cdr3_length: 14; d_call: NA; j_call: TRBJ2-1
cdr3_nt: TGCAGCGTGACCCCTCCCGGGGGTGGTGAAAAACTGTTTTTT; cdr3_aa: CSVTPPGGGEKLFF; v_call: TRBV29-1; clone_size: NA; cdr3_length: 14; d_call: NA; j_call: TRBJ1-4
cdr3_nt: TGCGCCAGCAGCCAACAGGGGCGGGAGCAGTACTTC; cdr3_aa: CASSQQGREQYF; v_call: TRBV5-1; clone_size: NA; cdr3_length: 12; d_call: TRBD1; j_call: TRBJ2-7
cdr3_nt: TGTGCCAGCAGTCCCCCTGACAGGGCCTACGAGCAGTACTTC; cdr3_aa: CASSPPDRAYEQYF; v_call: TRBV7-2; clone_size: once; cdr3_length: 14; d_call: TRBD1; j_call: TRBJ2-7
cdr3_nt: TGTGCCAGCAGCTCCCACCAGGGTATTGGAGAGACCCAGTACTTC; cdr3_aa: CASSSHQGIGETQYF; v_call: TRBV7-2; clone_size: NA; cdr3_length: 15; d_call: NA; j_call: TRBJ2-5
cdr3_nt: TGTGCCAGCAGTACCGGTCTCACAGATACGCAGTATTTT; cdr3_aa: CASSTGLTDTQYF; v_call: TRBV2; clone_size: NA; cdr3_length: 13; d_call: NA; j_call: TRBJ2-3
cdr3_nt: TGTGCCAGCAGTCGCCCCACAGGGGATGTTTACAATGAGCAGTTCTTC; cdr3_aa: CASSRPTGDVYNEQFF; v_call: TRBV28; clone_size: few; cdr3_length: 16; d_call: TRBD1; j_call: TRBJ2-1
cdr3_nt: TGTGCCAGCAGCCCCCGGACTGTCACCGGGGAGCTGTTTTTT; cdr3_aa: CASSPRTVTGELFF; v_call: TRBV7-9; clone_size: NA; cdr3_length: 14; d_call: NA; j_call: TRBJ2-2
cdr3_nt: TGTGCCAGCAGTCCCATGGAGGGGACAGATACGCAGTATTTT; cdr3_aa: CASSPMEGTDTQYF; v_call: TRBV28; clone_size: NA; cdr3_length: 14; d_call: NA; j_call: TRBJ2-3
cdr3_nt: TGTGCCAGCAGCCAAGACCCACCGGGACAGGGATGGAGTCAGCCCCAGCATTTT; cdr3_aa: CASSQDPPGQGWSQPQHF; v_call: TRBV4-2; clone_size: NA; cdr3_length: 18; d_call: TRBD1; j_call: TRBJ1-5
cdr3_nt: TGTGCCAGCAGTCAGGACGGGAATGGGAATCAGCCCCAGCATTTT; cdr3_aa: CASSQDGNGNQPQHF; v_call: TRBV2; clone_size: NA; cdr3_length: 15; d_call: NA; j_call: TRBJ1-5
cdr3_nt: TGTGCCAGCAGCTTAGGTCGAGGGGGGGCCGGGTGGAATGAGCAGTTCTTC; cdr3_aa: CASSLGRGGAGWNEQFF; v_call: TRBV7-6; clone_size: NA; cdr3_length: 17; d_call: NA; j_call: TRBJ2-1
cdr3_nt: TGTGCCAGCAGTTTTCCGGACAGTCCCCACGAGCAGTACTTC; cdr3_aa: CASSFPDSPHEQYF; v_call: TRBV27; clone_size: NA; cdr3_length: 14; d_call: NA; j_call: TRBJ2-7
cdr3_nt: TGTGCCAGCAGCCCGGGACAGGGGACCGGGGAGCTGTTTTTT; cdr3_aa: CASSPGQGTGELFF; v_call: TRBV5-5; clone_size: NA; cdr3_length: 14; d_call: TRBD1; j_call: TRBJ2-2
cdr3_nt: TGTGCCAGCAGCTTAGTCTCCCTAGCGGGGGCGAGCTCCTACAATGAGCAGTTCTTC; cdr3_aa: CASSLVSLAGASSYNEQFF; v_call: TRBV7-8; clone_size: NA; cdr3_length: 19; d_call: TRBD2; j_call: TRBJ2-1
cdr3_nt: TGTGCCAGCAGTTACCCCGGGACAGGGGAAGTCGAGCAGTACTTC; cdr3_aa: CASSYPGTGEVEQYF; v_call: TRBV28; clone_size: NA; cdr3_length: 15; d_call: TRBD1; j_call: TRBJ2-7
cdr3_nt: TGCGCCAGCAGCTTGGGGACTAGCGGGGGGGCCGGTAAGTTCTTC; cdr3_aa: CASSLGTSGGAGKFF; v_call: TRBV5-1; clone_size: once; cdr3_length: 15; d_call: TRBD2; j_call: TRBJ2-1
cdr3_nt: TGTGCCAGCAGCAGCCCGGGACAGAGTTCCTACGAGCAGTACTTC; cdr3_aa: CASSSPGQSSYEQYF; v_call: TRBV5-4; clone_size: NA; cdr3_length: 15; d_call: TRBD1; j_call: TRBJ2-7
cdr3_nt: TGCGCCAGCAGCTTGGGCGGGCCAAGGAACGTGGGCACTGAAGCTTTCTTT; cdr3_aa: CASSLGGPRNVGTEAFF; v_call: TRBV5-1; clone_size: NA; cdr3_length: 17; d_call: NA; j_call: TRBJ1-1
cdr3_nt: TGTGCCAGCAGCTTAAGGGGTTACGAGCAGTACTTC; cdr3_aa: CASSLRGYEQYF; v_call: TRBV13; clone_size: NA; cdr3_length: 12; d_call: NA; j_call: TRBJ2-7
cdr3_nt: TGCAGTGCTAGATTCCCGGGGGGGGAGTACTTC; cdr3_aa: CSARFPGGEYF; v_call: TRBV20-1; clone_size: NA; cdr3_length: 11; d_call: TRBD2; j_call: TRBJ2-5
cdr3_nt: TGTGCCAGCAGTTACGGCCAGGGCAATCAGCCCCAGCATTTT; cdr3_aa: CASSYGQGNQPQHF; v_call: TRBV6-5; clone_size: NA; cdr3_length: 14; d_call: NA; j_call: TRBJ1-5
cdr3_nt: TGTGCCAGCAGCTCTCCGGGACAGGGAATCGGGGAGCAGTTCTTC; cdr3_aa: CASSSPGQGIGEQFF; v_call: TRBV11-2; clone_size: NA; cdr3_length: 15; d_call: TRBD1; j_call: TRBJ2-1
cdr3_nt: TGTGCCAGCAGCTTAGACCGGACAGGGTTAGGGGGCGAGCAGTACTTC; cdr3_aa: CASSLDRTGLGGEQYF; v_call: TRBV11-2; clone_size: once; cdr3_length: 16; d_call: TRBD1; j_call: TRBJ2-7
cdr3_nt: TGTGCCAGCAGCTCGATACTAGCGGGGGGAGAAGAGACCCAGTACTTC; cdr3_aa: CASSSILAGGEETQYF; v_call: TRBV5-6; clone_size: NA; cdr3_length: 16; d_call: TRBD2; j_call: TRBJ2-5
cdr3_nt: TGTGCCAGCAGTAACCCCTATAGCAATCAGCCCCAGCATTTT; cdr3_aa: CASSNPYSNQPQHF; v_call: TRBV28; clone_size: NA; cdr3_length: 14; d_call: NA; j_call: TRBJ1-5
cdr3_nt: TGTGCCAGCAGCCCCGGGACAGGGGAACAGCCCCAGCATTTT; cdr3_aa: CASSPGTGEQPQHF; v_call: TRBV6-2/TRBV6-3; clone_size: NA; cdr3_length: 14; d_call: TRBD1; j_call: TRBJ1-5
cdr3_nt: TGTGCCAGCTCACCATTGGCGGGGGGCAATGAGCAGTTCTTC; cdr3_aa: CASSPLAGGNEQFF; v_call: TRBV18; clone_size: NA; cdr3_length: 14; d_call: TRBD2; j_call: TRBJ2-1
cdr3_nt: TGTGCCAGCAGCTTAACGGGACAGGTTAATGAAAAACTGTTTTTT; cdr3_aa: CASSLTGQVNEKLFF; v_call: TRBV7-9; clone_size: NA; cdr3_length: 15; d_call: TRBD1; j_call: TRBJ1-4
cdr3_nt: TGTGCCAGCAGTTCCTACAGGGTTTCGTCCTACAATGAGCAGTTCTTC; cdr3_aa: CASSSYRVSSYNEQFF; v_call: TRBV28; clone_size: NA; cdr3_length: 16; d_call: NA; j_call: TRBJ2-1
cdr3_nt: TGTGCCAGCAGCTTATCAGGGCACAATCAGCCCCAGCATTTT; cdr3_aa: CASSLSGHNQPQHF; v_call: TRBV7-2; clone_size: NA; cdr3_length: 14; d_call: NA; j_call: TRBJ1-5
cdr3_nt: TGTGCCAGCAGCTTAGGGACTAGCGGGGGGGAGACCCAGTACTTC; cdr3_aa: CASSLGTSGGETQYF; v_call: TRBV7-6; clone_size: NA; cdr3_length: 15; d_call: TRBD2; j_call: TRBJ2-5
cdr3_nt: TGTGCCAGCAGCCACAGACTAGTGCATGAGCAGTTCTTC; cdr3_aa: CASSHRLVHEQFF; v_call: TRBV3-1/TRBV3-2; clone_size: NA; cdr3_length: 13; d_call: NA; j_call: TRBJ2-1
cdr3_nt: TGTGCCAGCAGCCGCCAGGGGGAGCAGTACTTC; cdr3_aa: CASSRQGEQYF; v_call: TRBV12-3/TRBV12-4; clone_size: NA; cdr3_length: 11; d_call: NA; j_call: TRBJ2-7
cdr3_nt: TGTGCCAGCACTCCGGGACAGGTGGTCTCCTACGAGCAGTACTTC; cdr3_aa: CASTPGQVVSYEQYF; v_call: TRBV21-1; clone_size: NA; cdr3_length: 15; d_call: NA; j_call: TRBJ2-7